A selection of T cell receptor beta chains follows, all from one sample in a study of cytomegalovirus exposure and HLA in healthy donors. The repertoire was sequenced with immunoSEQ multiplex PCR; TCRdb's copy has only in-frame clones and lacks some. The table lists about 120,000 clones, roughly 90% of them singletons, with about 6.9% in the top ten. Sequencing used PBMCs. These receptors were collected from a woman between 18 and 29 years old in good health and CMV-seropositive. CDR3s include the opening cysteine and the closing phenylalanine or tryptophan. Each record gives: V gene, D gene, clone size, J gene, CDR3 protein, CDR3 DNA. The D gene is left open where the match is weak. Expanded clones are given a class, and other clones once, few, many or no size at all.

v_call: TRBV7-9
d_call: NA
clone_size: NA
j_call: TRBJ2-7
cdr3_aa: CASSSPLTKENEQYF
cdr3_nt: TGTGCCAGCAGCTCCCCTTTGACTAAAGAGAACGAGCAGTACTTC

v_call: TRBV15
d_call: TRBD2
clone_size: NA
j_call: TRBJ2-3
cdr3_aa: CATREPTSDTDTQYF
cdr3_nt: TGTGCCACCAGGGAGCCGACTAGCGACACAGATACGCAGTATTTT

v_call: TRBV18
d_call: NA
clone_size: NA
j_call: TRBJ2-5
cdr3_aa: CASSPRRGGETQYF
cdr3_nt: TGTGCCAGCTCACCAAGAAGGGGAGGAGAGACCCAGTACTTC

v_call: TRBV4-3
d_call: NA
clone_size: NA
j_call: TRBJ2-1
cdr3_aa: CASSQEVGSYNEQFF
cdr3_nt: TGCGCCAGCAGCCAAGAGGTCGGGTCCTACAATGAGCAGTTCTTC

v_call: TRBV5-4
d_call: NA
clone_size: NA
j_call: TRBJ1-1
cdr3_aa: CASSLTMNTEAFF
cdr3_nt: TGTGCCAGCAGCTTGACAATGAACACTGAAGCTTTCTTT

v_call: TRBV7-8
d_call: NA
clone_size: NA
j_call: TRBJ1-2
cdr3_aa: CASSFLGGIGYGYTF
cdr3_nt: TGTGCCAGCAGCTTCCTAGGGGGAATCGGCTATGGCTACACCTTC

v_call: TRBV6-5
d_call: TRBD1
clone_size: NA
j_call: TRBJ1-1
cdr3_aa: CASRPTQGAPVEAFF
cdr3_nt: TGTGCCAGCAGACCCACACAGGGGGCGCCAGTTGAAGCTTTCTTT

v_call: TRBV2
d_call: NA
clone_size: once
j_call: TRBJ2-4
cdr3_aa: CASSDLAGQYF
cdr3_nt: TGTGCCAGCAGTGATCTGGCGGGCCAGTACTTC

v_call: TRBV7-9
d_call: TRBD2
clone_size: NA
j_call: TRBJ2-7
cdr3_aa: CASSLTVAGTYEQYF
cdr3_nt: TGTGCCAGCAGCTTGACGGTAGCGGGAACTTACGAGCAGTACTTC

v_call: TRBV4-1
d_call: TRBD2
clone_size: NA
j_call: TRBJ2-3
cdr3_aa: CASSQDQYRLAGTDTQYF
cdr3_nt: TGCGCCAGCAGCCAAGATCAGTATCGACTAGCCGGCACAGATACGCAGTATTTT

v_call: TRBV27
d_call: NA
clone_size: NA
j_call: TRBJ2-7
cdr3_aa: CASSSIGGGGEQYF
cdr3_nt: TGTGCCAGCAGCTCGATAGGGGGTGGCGGCGAGCAGTACTTC

v_call: TRBV5-6
d_call: TRBD1
clone_size: NA
j_call: TRBJ2-2
cdr3_aa: CASSPLDRGYTGELFF
cdr3_nt: TGTGCCAGCAGCCCACTGGACAGGGGTTACACCGGGGAGCTGTTTTTT

v_call: TRBV11-3
d_call: TRBD1
clone_size: once
j_call: TRBJ2-7
cdr3_aa: CASSLKRQGLTYEQYF
cdr3_nt: TGTGCCAGCAGCTTAAAAAGACAGGGCCTCACCTACGAGCAGTACTTC

v_call: TRBV6-5
d_call: NA
clone_size: NA
j_call: TRBJ1-2
cdr3_aa: CASSYDRTQQDGYTF
cdr3_nt: TGTGCCAGCAGTTACGACAGGACTCAGCAGGATGGCTACACCTTC

v_call: TRBV5-4
d_call: NA
clone_size: NA
j_call: TRBJ1-3
cdr3_aa: CASSLDRNTGNTIYF
cdr3_nt: TGTGCCAGCAGCTTGGACAGGAACACAGGAAACACCATATATTTT

v_call: TRBV6-1
d_call: TRBD1
clone_size: NA
j_call: TRBJ1-1
cdr3_aa: CASSFQGAPSEAFF
cdr3_nt: TGTGCCAGCAGTTTCCAGGGGGCGCCCAGTGAAGCTTTCTTT

v_call: TRBV19
d_call: NA
clone_size: NA
j_call: TRBJ2-3
cdr3_aa: CASSMEGTSTDTQYF
cdr3_nt: TGTGCCAGTAGTATGGAGGGCACTAGCACAGATACGCAGTATTTT

v_call: TRBV30
d_call: TRBD1
clone_size: NA
j_call: TRBJ2-7
cdr3_aa: CAWAAGTGLSYEQYF
cdr3_nt: TGTGCCTGGGCGGCCGGGACAGGGTTATCCTACGAGCAGTACTTC

v_call: TRBV30
d_call: NA
clone_size: few
j_call: TRBJ1-1
cdr3_aa: CALGGGTEAFF
cdr3_nt: TGTGCCCTCGGGGGGGGAACTGAAGCTTTCTTT

v_call: TRBV7-3
d_call: TRBD2
clone_size: NA
j_call: TRBJ2-1
cdr3_aa: CASSAGEPGLAGAEQFF
cdr3_nt: TGTGCCAGCAGCGCCGGAGAGCCGGGACTAGCGGGAGCTGAGCAGTTCTTC

v_call: TRBV6-1
d_call: NA
clone_size: NA
j_call: TRBJ2-3
cdr3_aa: CASLRSRKSDTQYF
cdr3_nt: TGTGCCAGCCTTAGGAGCCGGAAATCAGATACGCAGTATTTT

v_call: TRBV5-1
d_call: TRBD2
clone_size: NA
j_call: TRBJ2-1
cdr3_aa: CASSFGTSGNARRLNEQFF
cdr3_nt: TGCGCCAGCAGCTTCGGGACTAGCGGGAACGCTCGGAGATTAAATGAGCAGTTCTTC

v_call: TRBV5-4
d_call: TRBD2
clone_size: NA
j_call: TRBJ2-1
cdr3_aa: CASSLAGGGVYNEQFF
cdr3_nt: TGTGCCAGCAGCTTGGCAGGCGGGGGGGTATACAATGAGCAGTTCTTC

v_call: TRBV29-1
d_call: NA
clone_size: once
j_call: TRBJ2-2
cdr3_aa: CSASRRANTGELFF
cdr3_nt: TGCAGCGCTAGCAGGCGGGCGAACACCGGGGAGCTGTTTTTT

v_call: TRBV7-9
d_call: TRBD2
clone_size: NA
j_call: TRBJ2-1
cdr3_aa: CASSLVGGRANEQFF
cdr3_nt: TGTGCCAGCAGCTTAGTCGGCGGGAGGGCAAATGAGCAGTTCTTC

v_call: TRBV5-8
d_call: NA
clone_size: NA
j_call: TRBJ2-7
cdr3_aa: CASRRPGKSYEQYF
cdr3_nt: TGTGCCAGTCGAAGACCGGGGAAATCCTACGAGCAGTACTTC

v_call: TRBV11-2
d_call: NA
clone_size: NA
j_call: TRBJ1-5
cdr3_aa: CASSLSLDGSQPQHF
cdr3_nt: TGTGCCAGCAGCTTGTCCCTCGATGGGAGTCAGCCCCAGCATTTT

v_call: TRBV7-9
d_call: NA
clone_size: few
j_call: TRBJ2-2
cdr3_aa: CASSWELENTGELFF
cdr3_nt: TGTGCCAGCAGCTGGGAGCTGGAGAACACCGGGGAGCTGTTTTTT

v_call: TRBV20-1
d_call: NA
clone_size: NA
j_call: TRBJ2-5
cdr3_aa: CSAELGETQYF
cdr3_nt: TGCAGTGCGGAACTAGGAGAGACCCAGTACTTC

v_call: TRBV9
d_call: NA
clone_size: NA
j_call: TRBJ2-5
cdr3_aa: CASSPGGGQETQYF
cdr3_nt: TGTGCCAGCAGCCCAGGGGGAGGTCAAGAGACCCAGTACTTC

v_call: TRBV5-1
d_call: NA
clone_size: NA
j_call: TRBJ1-2
cdr3_aa: CASSMGGGARISDGYTF
cdr3_nt: TGCGCCAGCAGCATGGGTGGGGGGGCACGTATAAGCGATGGCTACACCTTC

v_call: TRBV28
d_call: NA
clone_size: NA
j_call: TRBJ2-7
cdr3_aa: CASTSWPTYEQYF
cdr3_nt: TGTGCCAGCACCTCCTGGCCGACCTACGAGCAGTACTTC

v_call: TRBV19
d_call: NA
clone_size: NA
j_call: TRBJ1-4
cdr3_aa: CASSPGVSTNEKLFF
cdr3_nt: TGTGCCAGTAGTCCGGGGGTTTCAACTAATGAAAAACTGTTTTTT

v_call: TRBV6-5
d_call: TRBD1
clone_size: NA
j_call: TRBJ1-1
cdr3_aa: CASSPPGGMNTEAFF
cdr3_nt: TGTGCCAGCAGCCCACCAGGGGGCATGAACACTGAAGCTTTCTTT

v_call: TRBV11-2
d_call: NA
clone_size: NA
j_call: TRBJ1-2
cdr3_aa: CASSLDRSGQRGYTF
cdr3_nt: TGTGCCAGCAGCTTAGATAGGTCAGGGCAGCGAGGCTACACCTTC

v_call: TRBV4-1
d_call: NA
clone_size: few
j_call: TRBJ1-2
cdr3_aa: CASSQEAYGYTF
cdr3_nt: TGCGCCAGCAGCCAAGAGGCTTATGGCTACACCTTC

v_call: TRBV19
d_call: NA
clone_size: NA
j_call: TRBJ1-5
cdr3_aa: CASSGQRNQPQHF
cdr3_nt: TGTGCCAGTAGTGGACAGCGCAATCAGCCCCAGCATTTT